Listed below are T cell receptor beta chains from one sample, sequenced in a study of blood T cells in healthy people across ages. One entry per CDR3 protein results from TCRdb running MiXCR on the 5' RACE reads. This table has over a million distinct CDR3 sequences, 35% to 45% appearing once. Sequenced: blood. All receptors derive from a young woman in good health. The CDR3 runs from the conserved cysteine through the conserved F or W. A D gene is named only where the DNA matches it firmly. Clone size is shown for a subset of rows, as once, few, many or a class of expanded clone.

DNA: TGCAGTGCTCCAGAGCGGGGCGGGTACTCCTACAATGAGCAGTTCTTC
CDR3: CSAPERGGYSYNEQFF
D: TRBD2
J: TRBJ2-1
size: .
V: TRBV20-1

DNA: TGTGCCAGCAGCAGCCAGAATTCGAACACCGGGGAGCTGTTTTTT
CDR3: CASSSQNSNTGELFF
D: .
J: TRBJ2-2
size: .
V: TRBV11-2

DNA: TGTGCCAGCAGTTCCGACAGGGCCGAAGGTCCCCATACGCAGTATTTT
CDR3: CASSSDRAEGPHTQYF
D: TRBD1
J: TRBJ2-3
size: few
V: TRBV12-3/TRBV12-4

DNA: TGTGCCAGCAGCTTAGCCCGGTTCGCCTATAATTCACCCCTCCACTTT
CDR3: CASSLARFAYNSPLHF
D: .
J: TRBJ1-6
size: few
V: TRBV7-9

DNA: TGCAGCGTTGGGGCGACAAGCGGGAGGGCCGGGAATGAGCAGTACTTC
CDR3: CSVGATSGRAGNEQYF
D: TRBD2
J: TRBJ2-7
size: .
V: TRBV29-1

DNA: TGCAGCGTTGCTCTAGGGGGAACTCGGGGTACTGAAGCTTTCTTT
CDR3: CSVALGGTRGTEAFF
D: .
J: TRBJ1-1
size: .
V: TRBV29-1

DNA: TGCGCCAGCAGCCAACCCACAGGGGTTGGGAGCTATGGCTACACCTTC
CDR3: CASSQPTGVGSYGYTF
D: TRBD1
J: TRBJ1-2
size: .
V: TRBV4-1

DNA: TGCGCCAGCGTGCTAGCGGGAGAAGAGACCCAGTTCTTC
CDR3: CASVLAGEETQFF
D: TRBD2
J: TRBJ2-1
size: .
V: TRBV10-2

DNA: TGTGCCAGCAGGCATAATAGGGCGGGAGGGCTGTATTTT
CDR3: CASRHNRAGGLYF
D: TRBD2
J: TRBJ2-3
size: .
V: TRBV6-2/TRBV6-3

DNA: TGCGCCAGCAGCGCATCAACAGGGGAAGGGGACCAGTACTTC
CDR3: CASSASTGEGDQYF
D: TRBD1
J: TRBJ2-5
size: few
V: TRBV5-1

DNA: TGCAGTGCTACCCTACTCGAGCACATTTCCTACGAGCAGTACTTC
CDR3: CSATLLEHISYEQYF
D: .
J: TRBJ2-7
size: .
V: TRBV20-1

DNA: TGCAGTGCTAGTGCTGATAGCTCCTACAATGAGCAGTTCTTC
CDR3: CSASADSSYNEQFF
D: .
J: TRBJ2-1
size: .
V: TRBV20-1

DNA: TGCGCCAGCAGCCAAATTTTCGGAGAGGTAAATCAGCCCCAGCATTTT
CDR3: CASSQIFGEVNQPQHF
D: .
J: TRBJ1-5
size: few
V: TRBV4-1

DNA: TGCGCCAGCAGAACCCCGGGCAGGCGGCGGATGAACACTGAAGCTTTCTTT
CDR3: CASRTPGRRRMNTEAFF
D: .
J: TRBJ1-1
size: .
V: TRBV4-1

DNA: TGCGCCAGCAGCGAGACAGGGTCCGGGGAGCTGTTTTTT
CDR3: CASSETGSGELFF
D: TRBD1
J: TRBJ2-2
size: .
V: TRBV4-1

DNA: TGCAGCGTTGAAGGTCGGACAGGGGGGACCTATGGCTACACCTTC
CDR3: CSVEGRTGGTYGYTF
D: TRBD1
J: TRBJ1-2
size: .
V: TRBV29-1

DNA: TGCAGTGCTAGAGTTCGTCAGGGGGCGGATGAAAAACTGTTTTTT
CDR3: CSARVRQGADEKLFF
D: TRBD1
J: TRBJ1-4
size: .
V: TRBV20-1

DNA: TGTGCCACCAGCAGAGAGCTGAGGGGTAATCAGCCCCAGCATTTT
CDR3: CATSRELRGNQPQHF
D: .
J: TRBJ1-5
size: .
V: TRBV15

DNA: TGTGCCTGGAGTGGAGATCGCGAGACCCAGTACTTC
CDR3: CAWSGDRETQYF
D: .
J: TRBJ2-5
size: .
V: TRBV30

DNA: TGCAGTGGCTGGGCGAGGGTAGCAGATACGCAGTATTTT
CDR3: CSGWARVADTQYF
D: .
J: TRBJ2-3
size: once
V: TRBV20-1

DNA: TGTGCCAGCAGCTTAGCGGGGGGACTAGTAAGCTACGAGCAGTACTTC
CDR3: CASSLAGGLVSYEQYF
D: TRBD2
J: TRBJ2-7
size: .
V: TRBV7-2

DNA: TGTGCCAGCAGCTTCAATCAGGCGGGGGCCTACAATGAGCAGTTCTTC
CDR3: CASSFNQAGAYNEQFF
D: TRBD2
J: TRBJ2-1
size: few
V: TRBV7-2

DNA: TGTGCCAGCAGCTCCCAAACGACCGCTAACTATGGCTACACCTTC
CDR3: CASSSQTTANYGYTF
D: .
J: TRBJ1-2
size: .
V: TRBV7-9

DNA: TGTGCCAGCAGAGACAGACTCACCTATGGCTACACCTTC
CDR3: CASRDRLTYGYTF
D: .
J: TRBJ1-2
size: .
V: TRBV12-3/TRBV12-4

DNA: TGTGCCAGCAGCCCCGGGTCGCGTTACCCTGAAGCTTTCTTT
CDR3: CASSPGSRYPEAFF
D: .
J: TRBJ1-1
size: .
V: TRBV7-2

DNA: TGTGCCAGCAGCATATCTCCAGGGAACACTGAAGCTTTCTTT
CDR3: CASSISPGNTEAFF
D: .
J: TRBJ1-1
size: .
V: TRBV21-1

DNA: TGCAGTGCCAGTGGAAAAGGGACATCTATCTACGAGCAGTACTTC
CDR3: CSASGKGTSIYEQYF
D: .
J: TRBJ2-7
size: .
V: TRBV20-1

DNA: TGCGCCAGCAGCCAACGCCCGGCAGGCTACAATGAGCAGTACTTC
CDR3: CASSQRPAGYNEQYF
D: .
J: TRBJ2-7
size: .
V: TRBV4-1

DNA: TGCAGTGCTTCCCGTCTAGTCACAGATACGCAGTATTTT
CDR3: CSASRLVTDTQYF
D: .
J: TRBJ2-3
size: .
V: TRBV20-1

DNA: TGTGCCAGCAGTGCCCTTGCGGAGAACACTGAAGCTTTCTTT
CDR3: CASSALAENTEAFF
D: .
J: TRBJ1-1
size: .
V: TRBV2

DNA: TGTGCCAGTCCGAGGCCCCATGGACTCCTTCCAACCTACAATGAGCAGTTCTTC
CDR3: CASPRPHGLLPTYNEQFF
D: .
J: TRBJ2-1
size: few
V: TRBV12-3/TRBV12-4

DNA: TGTGCCAGCAGTTACTTCGGCAACTACAATGAGCAGTTCTTC
CDR3: CASSYFGNYNEQFF
D: .
J: TRBJ2-1
size: .
V: TRBV6-2/TRBV6-3

DNA: TGTGCCAGCAGCCAAGATAGCAGGGAAGGTAGAAAGACCCAGTACTTC
CDR3: CASSQDSREGRKTQYF
D: .
J: TRBJ2-5
size: once
V: TRBV3-1

DNA: TGTGCCAGCAGTGATCACAGGGGCACGAACACCGGGGAGCTGTTTTTT
CDR3: CASSDHRGTNTGELFF
D: TRBD1
J: TRBJ2-2
size: few
V: TRBV25-1

DNA: TGTGCCAGCAGTGGACCGGGTTACGAGCAGTACTTC
CDR3: CASSGPGYEQYF
D: .
J: TRBJ2-7
size: few
V: TRBV27

DNA: TGTGCCATCAGATCCGGGACAGGGGTTGTCGAGCAGTACTTC
CDR3: CAIRSGTGVVEQYF
D: TRBD1
J: TRBJ2-7
size: few
V: TRBV10-3

DNA: TGCGCCAGCAGCCACAACGTCGGGGGGTCTGAAGCTTTCTTT
CDR3: CASSHNVGGSEAFF
D: .
J: TRBJ1-1
size: .
V: TRBV4-3

DNA: TGCAGTGCTAGAAGTAGGGGGTCCTACAATGAGCAGTACTTC
CDR3: CSARSRGSYNEQYF
D: .
J: TRBJ2-7
size: few
V: TRBV20-1

DNA: TGTGCCAGCAGCCCGAAAGTCGGGATCTACAGCCCAAATTCACCCCTCCACTTT
CDR3: CASSPKVGIYSPNSPLHF
D: .
J: TRBJ1-6
size: .
V: TRBV7-2

DNA: TGTGCCAGCAGCTTATCCCCGACTCCTCCGGGTCTTTACGAGCAGTACTTC
CDR3: CASSLSPTPPGLYEQYF
D: .
J: TRBJ2-7
size: .
V: TRBV12-3/TRBV12-4

DNA: TGTGCCAGCAGCCAAGACTGGACAGGGGGCCTTAACTATGGCTACACCTTC
CDR3: CASSQDWTGGLNYGYTF
D: TRBD1
J: TRBJ1-2
size: .
V: TRBV4-2

DNA: TGCGCCAGCAGCTTGGGGCCAGGGGGCGAAGATCAGCCCCAGCATTTT
CDR3: CASSLGPGGEDQPQHF
D: TRBD1
J: TRBJ1-5
size: few
V: TRBV5-1

DNA: TGTGCCAGCAGTTTTAGGGGACCGTTCGATGGCTACACCTTC
CDR3: CASSFRGPFDGYTF
D: .
J: TRBJ1-2
size: few
V: TRBV12-3/TRBV12-4